This TCR beta chain was documented in a study of blood T cell repertoires in COVID-19. Turning to the study itself: T cells, B-cell-depleted T cells, or PBMCs provided the cDNA or gDNA that served as material.

CDR1 is WSHSY and CDR2 is SAAADI in the germline V gene. The CDR3 is 14 amino acids. J lost 10 bases, V lost 3 bases, and 7 bases had no gene match. This clone was counted a few times. In the original analysis: Cell counts per sample came from amplifying reference gene primers. Sequenced by immunoSEQ multiplex PCR; TCRdb stores in-frame clones only, minus some. The DNA gave D and trimming, while V, J and clone size come from that table. The sample comprises around 170,000 clones, about nine tenths of which are singletons, and roughly 3.7% rests with the top ten. This chain connects TRBV10-2 to TRBJ1-1; TRBD1 matches at 11 bases. This receptor was obtained from a young woman with acute or convalescent COVID-19. Sequenced material: peripheral blood. The CDR3 loop is CASSDKGDRGIAFF. DNA for the CDR3: TGCGCCAGCAGTGATAAGGGGGACAGGGGGATAGCTTTCTTT.